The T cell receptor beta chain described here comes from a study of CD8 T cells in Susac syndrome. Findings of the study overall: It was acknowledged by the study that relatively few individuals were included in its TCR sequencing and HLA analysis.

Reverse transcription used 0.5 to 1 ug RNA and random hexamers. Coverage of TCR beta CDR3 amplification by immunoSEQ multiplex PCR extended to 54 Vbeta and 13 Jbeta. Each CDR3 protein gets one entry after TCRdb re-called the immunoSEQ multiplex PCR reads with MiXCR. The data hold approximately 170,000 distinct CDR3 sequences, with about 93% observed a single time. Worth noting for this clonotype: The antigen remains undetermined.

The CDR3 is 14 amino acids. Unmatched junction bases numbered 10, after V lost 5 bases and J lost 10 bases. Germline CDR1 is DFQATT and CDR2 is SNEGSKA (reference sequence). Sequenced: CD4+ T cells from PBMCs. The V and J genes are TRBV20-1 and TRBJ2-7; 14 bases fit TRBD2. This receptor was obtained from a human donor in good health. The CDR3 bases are TGCAGTGCTTCCCAGGGGACTAGCGGGGGCAATCAGTACTTC. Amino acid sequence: CSASQGTSGGNQYF.